This T cell receptor beta chain appears in the sequencing data of a study of OX40 agonist ivuxolimab in advanced cancers. Study-wide background: Given to patients was ivuxolimab, an agonistic anti-OX40 (CD134) antibody. Among those treated, three patients had partial responses, one with hepatocellular carcinoma and two with cutaneous melanoma.

The protocol was immunoSEQ multiplex PCR, while the TCRdb copy is restricted to in-frame clones and leaves out a portion. The sample has around 46,000 clones, more than 80% seen once; the top ten hold about 11%. V was pared by 6 bases and J by 5 bases, with 16 bases of the junction left unmatched. The V gene's germline CDR1 is SQVTM and CDR2 ANQGSEA. The CDR3 sequence is 17 residues long. With regard to this clone: The antigen is unknown.

Points from the study as a whole: Compared with others, partial responders at 0.1-3.0 mg/kg displayed clonal expansion among the lowest.

This specimen consisted of CD4+ or CD8+ T cells sorted from blood, obtained in a trial of the OX40 agonist ivuxolimab. The TCR comes from an adult with an advanced solid tumor such as melanoma, head and neck, liver or kidney cancer. V and J are TRBV29-1 and TRBJ1-2; TRBD1 matches 12 bases. DNA for the CDR3: TGCAGCGTGGATCTGACGGGGGCGGGACAGGGGGCTTATGGCTACACCTTC. This sequence encodes CSVDLTGAGQGAYGYTF.